The present entry profiles one T cell receptor (beta chain) with its context. The antigen is unknown. Clones were read by immunoSEQ multiplex PCR, and TCRdb kept only the in-frame ones, dropping some. Here the sample spans around 52,000 clones, 85% to 95% being singletons. The donors were part of the validation cohort of 95 to 150 subjects. That cohort was separate from the first cohort, which comprised under 700 subjects. This sample was included in a study of cytomegalovirus exposure and HLA in healthy donors. Study-wide results and limits: One later analysis, an examination of the approximately 120 validation repertoires, found that first-cohort TCR clusters tended to co-occur in them. There were some 150 TCR beta chains listed as cytomegalovirus-associated.

Germline values: CDR1 LNHDA, CDR2 SQIVND (reference sequence). The CDR3 loop spans 14 amino acids. V was trimmed by 8 bases and J by 6 bases, leaving 17 bases between them. Sequencing input: PBMCs. This receptor was taken from a young woman in good health and CMV-seronegative. This chain connects TRBV19 to TRBJ1-5; a weak D match, TRBD1 (5 bases). CDR3 region: CASAEGWGGQPQHF. The CDR3 nucleotides are TGTGCCAGTGCAGAAGGTTGGGGGGGTCAGCCCCAGCATTTT. The whole variable domain, remainder taken from reference TRBV19 and TRBJ1-5, is DGGITQSPKYLFRKEGQNVTLSCEQNLNHDAMYWYRQDPGQGLRLIYYSQIVNDFQKGDIAEGYSVSREKKESFPLTVTSAQKNPTAFYLCASAEGWGGQPQHFGDGTRLSIL.